Reported below is one T cell receptor beta chain. This entry is derived from a study of shared clonotypes between healthy human individuals. CDR1 SNHLY and CDR2 FYNNEI come from the germline V gene. V dropped 4 bases and J dropped 5 bases, with 11 bases sitting between them. The CDR3 extends over 13 amino acids. Clones were read by immunoSEQ multiplex PCR, and TCRdb kept only the in-frame ones, dropping some. The table has more than 500,000 clones, roughly 95% seen once; the top ten hold around 0.067%. The J gene is TRBJ1-1, the V gene TRBV2; no clear D. The specimen was naive CD4+ T cells sorted from blood. Indicated subset: CD45RA+ positively selected. This TCR was recovered from a woman aged 25 to 45 in good health. The CDR3 DNA follows: TGTGCCAGCAGTGGCGGACCACGGACTGAAGCTTTCTTT. This encodes CASSGGPRTEAFF.